These T cell receptor beta chains were read from a single sample in a study of cytomegalovirus exposure and HLA in healthy donors. Sequenced by immunoSEQ multiplex PCR; TCRdb stores in-frame clones only, minus some. The sample has some 83,000 clones; about 81% are singletons. The sequencing sample was made of PBMCs. The receptors shown here come from a man between 60 and 75 years old in good health and CMV-seronegative. CDR3s include the opening cysteine and the closing phenylalanine or tryptophan. D genes are given only for firm matches. Clone sizes are given selectively: once, few, many, or a class where the clone is expanded.

>TRBV6-5|TRBJ1-6|TRBD1|-
TGTGCCAGCGGGACGGACAGGGGGAATTCACCCCTCCACTTT
CASGTDRGNSPLHF
>TRBV7-3|TRBJ2-5|TRBD2|few
TGTGCCAGCAGCCTCACACCTGCGGGGGGGCGAGGGACCCAGTACTTC
CASSLTPAGGRGTQYF
>TRBV9|TRBJ1-2|-|once
TGTGCCAGCAGCGTAGTCCGGGAAGGTGGCTACACCTTC
CASSVVREGGYTF
>TRBV7-5|TRBJ1-1|-|-
TGTGCCAGAAGCTTATGTACAGGTTACAAAGCTTTCTTT
CARSLCTGYKAFF
>TRBV2|TRBJ2-7|TRBD1|-
TGTGCCAGCAGTGAAGCCCCGACAGGGCAGGGACCCTACGAGCAGTACTTC
CASSEAPTGQGPYEQYF
>TRBV11-2|TRBJ2-7|-|-
TGTGCCAGCAGCTCCCGGCGAGGGGAGCAGTACTTC
CASSSRRGEQYF
>TRBV19|TRBJ1-1|-|-
TGTGCCAGTACGGTTTCCGCAGGGACTGAAGCTTTCTTT
CASTVSAGTEAFF
>TRBV6-5|TRBJ2-5|TRBD1|-
TGTGCCAGCAGGAGACAGGGGGATCAAGAGACCCAGTACTTC
CASRRQGDQETQYF
>TRBV6-5|TRBJ1-5|-|few
TGTGCCAGCAGTTACTCTTCCCAGCAGCCCCAGCATTTT
CASSYSSQQPQHF
>TRBV19|TRBJ2-7|-|-
TGTGCCAGTAGAAGGCAGGGGAGCTCCTACGAGCAGTACTTC
CASRRQGSSYEQYF
>TRBV19|TRBJ2-5|TRBD2|-
TGTGCCAGTAGTCGGCGGGAGGCCCCTGGGGGGACCCAGTACTTC
CASSRREAPGGTQYF
>TRBV10-2|TRBJ1-5|-|few
TGCGCCAGCAGTTCGGGGGGAAGCAATCAGCCCCAGCATTTT
CASSSGGSNQPQHF
>TRBV5-1|TRBJ2-1|-|-
TGCGCCAGCAGCTTGGCCTTCGACATTTTTGGGTCCTACAATGAGCAGTTCTTC
CASSLAFDIFGSYNEQFF
>TRBV5-1|TRBJ2-5|TRBD2|-
TGCGCCAGCAGCTCGGGGGGGGCCGGAGAGACCCAGTACTTC
CASSSGGAGETQYF
>TRBV2|TRBJ2-3|TRBD2|-
TGTGCCAGCAGTCGACTAGCGGGGCTTCCAGATACGCAGTATTTT
CASSRLAGLPDTQYF
>TRBV27|TRBJ1-1|-|few
TGTGCCAGCAGTTACAGGCCATTCAACACTGAAGCTTTCTTT
CASSYRPFNTEAFF
>TRBV2|TRBJ1-2|-|-
TGTGCCAGCAGTGTAGGGTCGACAGGCGAGGGGGGCTACACCTTC
CASSVGSTGEGGYTF
>TRBV10-3|TRBJ1-1|-|-
TGTGCCACTTGGCCAGGGGTTAACACTGAAGCTTTCTTT
CATWPGVNTEAFF
>TRBV5-4|TRBJ1-1|-|few
TGTGCCAGCAGCTTAGAGCCCGGGACTTACACTGAAGCTTTCTTT
CASSLEPGTYTEAFF
>TRBV14|TRBJ2-2|-|-
TGTGCCAGCAGCCTTGGATGGGGCAGGAACACCGGGGAGCTGTTTTTT
CASSLGWGRNTGELFF
>TRBV6-1|TRBJ1-4|TRBD1|-
TGTGCCAGCAGCACGGGACAGGCTAATGAAAAACTGTTTTTT
CASSTGQANEKLFF
>TRBV6-1|TRBJ1-5|TRBD1|-
TGTGCCAGCAGTGGGACAGGGGATCAGCCCCAGCATTTT
CASSGTGDQPQHF
>TRBV29-1|TRBJ1-2|TRBD1|-
TGCAGCGTCCCCGACAGGGCGACTAACTATGGCTACACCTTC
CSVPDRATNYGYTF
>TRBV30|TRBJ1-2|-|-
TGTGCCTGGCCGGGACACAACTATGTTGGCTACACCTTC
CAWPGHNYVGYTF
>TRBV15|TRBJ2-3|-|-
TGTGCCACCAGCAGAGAACGGGTTTACACAGATACGCAGTATTTT
CATSRERVYTDTQYF
>TRBV2|TRBJ2-3|TRBD2|-
TGTGCCAGCATTGAGCTAGCTAGCGGGGGTGTGGATACGCAGTATTTT
CASIELASGGVDTQYF
>TRBV7-2|TRBJ1-3|-|-
TGTGCCAGCAGCTTAGACAGAGCCTCTGGAAACACCATATATTTT
CASSLDRASGNTIYF
>TRBV7-9|TRBJ2-1|TRBD2|-
TGTGCCAGCAACAAGCTAGCGGCCCATGAGCAGTTCTTC
CASNKLAAHEQFF
>TRBV5-1|TRBJ1-1|TRBD1|-
TGCGCCAGCATGGGGACAGGGAACATGAACACTGAAGCTTTCTTT
CASMGTGNMNTEAFF
>TRBV30|TRBJ1-3|TRBD1|-
TGTGCCTGGAGTGTCCCCCGGGACAGCGGAAACACCATATATTTT
CAWSVPRDSGNTIYF
>TRBV4-1|TRBJ2-7|-|-
TGCGCCAGCAGCTTAAGCGGTGGGTTGGTCTACGAGCAGTACTTC
CASSLSGGLVYEQYF
>TRBV30|TRBJ2-5|-|-
TGTGCCTGGCTGGATCGAGGGGCGGGGACTGGGCAGTACTTC
CAWLDRGAGTGQYF
>TRBV7-9|TRBJ2-5|-|-
TGTGCCAGCAGCCCCGGGACAAAGAGGGAAGAGACCCAGTACTTC
CASSPGTKREETQYF
>TRBV25-1|TRBJ2-5|-|-
TGTGCCAGCAGTGAATTGACAGGCCAAGAGACCCAGTACTTC
CASSELTGQETQYF
>TRBV30|TRBJ1-1|-|-
TGTGCCTGGAGTGTACTACAGGGACTAGAAGCTTTCTTT
CAWSVLQGLEAFF
>TRBV7-9|TRBJ1-5|TRBD1|-
TGTGCCAGCAGCTTAGGGCAGGGGGAACATCAGCCCCAGCATTTT
CASSLGQGEHQPQHF
>TRBV5-1|TRBJ1-2|TRBD1|-
TGCGCCAGCAGCTGGGGGACAGATTTCTATGGCTACACCTTC
CASSWGTDFYGYTF
>TRBV30|TRBJ2-7|TRBD2|-
TGTGCCTGGAGCCGACTTAGCGCGGGAGCCTACGAGCAGTACTTC
CAWSRLSAGAYEQYF
>TRBV6-1|TRBJ2-7|TRBD2|-
TGTGCCAGCAGTGAAGGGGGACTAGCTCCTTACGAGCAGTACTTC
CASSEGGLAPYEQYF
>TRBV11-3|TRBJ2-7|-|-
TGTGCCAGCAGTCCGAGGCAGGGGTACCACGAGCAGTACTTC
CASSPRQGYHEQYF
>TRBV19|TRBJ1-2|-|few
TGTGCCAGTAGTATAACTCTAACGGGGGTTAAGGCTGGCTACACCTTC
CASSITLTGVKAGYTF
>TRBV7-3|TRBJ2-7|TRBD1|-
TGTGCCAGCAGCTTATCCGGGACAGCTTCCTACGAGCAGTACTTC
CASSLSGTASYEQYF
>TRBV6-6|TRBJ1-6|-|few
TGTGCCAGCAGCCCCCATTCCTATAATTCACCCCTCCACTTT
CASSPHSYNSPLHF
>TRBV27|TRBJ2-5|TRBD1|-
TGTGCCAGCAGTCCCTGGACAGGGGGTGGGGAGCAGTACTTC
CASSPWTGGGEQYF